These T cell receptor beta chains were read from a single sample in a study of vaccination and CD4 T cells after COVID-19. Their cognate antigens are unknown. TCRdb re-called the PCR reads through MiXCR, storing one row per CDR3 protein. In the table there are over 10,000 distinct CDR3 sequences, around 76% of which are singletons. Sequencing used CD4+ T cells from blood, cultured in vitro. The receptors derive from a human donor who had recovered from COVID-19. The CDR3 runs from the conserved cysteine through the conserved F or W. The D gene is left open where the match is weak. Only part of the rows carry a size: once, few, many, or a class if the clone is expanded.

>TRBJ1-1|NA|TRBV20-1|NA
CSAAETGRSVKAFF
TGCAGTGCTGCCGAGACGGGCAGGTCTGTGAAGGCTTTCTTT
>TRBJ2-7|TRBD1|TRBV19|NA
CASSEQGLRLYEQYF
TGTGCCAGTAGCGAACAGGGGCTCCGATTATACGAGCAGTACTTC
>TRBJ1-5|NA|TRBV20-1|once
CSARGGNQPQHF
TGCAGTGCTAGAGGGGGGAATCAGCCCCAGCATTTT
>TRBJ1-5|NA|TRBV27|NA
CASSLLGPEKGGNQPQHF
TGTGCCAGCAGTTTATTGGGGCCGGAAAAGGGGGGCAATCAGCCCCAGCATTTT
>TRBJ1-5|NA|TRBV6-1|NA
CASRWGESNQPQHF
TGTGCCAGCAGGTGGGGGGAGAGCAATCAGCCCCAGCATTTT
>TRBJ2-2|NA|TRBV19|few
CASSRQAYTGELFF
TGTGCCAGTAGTCGACAGGCCTACACCGGGGAGCTGTTTTTT
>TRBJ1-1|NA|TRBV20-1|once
CSAGRGNTEAFF
TGCAGTGCCGGGCGGGGTAACACTGAAGCTTTCTTT
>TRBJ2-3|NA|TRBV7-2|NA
CASSLDGLLAQYF
TGTGCCAGCAGCTTAGACGGGTTACTGGCGCAGTATTTT
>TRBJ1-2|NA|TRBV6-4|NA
CASSVSGNYGYTF
TGTGCCAGCAGTGTGTCAGGGAACTATGGCTACACCTTC
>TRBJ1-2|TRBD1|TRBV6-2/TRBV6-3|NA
CASSRDRDSYGYTF
TGTGCCAGCAGTCGGGACAGGGATAGCTATGGCTACACCTTC
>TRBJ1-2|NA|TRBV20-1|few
CSARVLLRQVFYGYTF
TGCAGTGCTAGAGTCCTGCTTAGGCAGGTCTTCTATGGCTACACCTTC
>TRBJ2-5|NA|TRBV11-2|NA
CASTLGGHGLGETQYF
TGTGCCAGCACCTTAGGCGGCCACGGCCTCGGAGAGACCCAGTACTTC
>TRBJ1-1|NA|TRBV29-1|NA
CSAPADLNTEAFF
TGCAGCGCCCCCGCGGATCTTAACACTGAAGCTTTCTTT
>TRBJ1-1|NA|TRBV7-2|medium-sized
CASSLDWQGNTEAFF
TGTGCCAGCAGCTTAGATTGGCAGGGAAATACTGAAGCTTTCTTT
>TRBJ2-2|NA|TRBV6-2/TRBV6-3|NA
CASQDVNTGELFF
TGTGCCAGCCAGGACGTTAACACCGGGGAGCTGTTTTTT
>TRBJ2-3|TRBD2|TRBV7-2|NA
CASRDRGHRTSGGPGDTQYF
TGTGCCAGCAGGGACAGGGGGCATCGGACTAGCGGGGGTCCTGGGGATACGCAGTATTTT
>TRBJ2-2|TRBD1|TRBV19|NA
CASSIYPKTGLVGELFF
TGTGCCAGTAGTATATACCCCAAGACAGGGCTGGTCGGGGAGCTGTTTTTT
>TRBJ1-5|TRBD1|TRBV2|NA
CASTLSRTGELSNQPQHF
TGTGCCAGCACCTTATCGCGGACAGGGGAGCTTAGCAATCAGCCCCAGCATTTT
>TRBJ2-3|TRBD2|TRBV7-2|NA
CASSPPLLAGTDTQYF
TGTGCCAGCAGCCCCCCCCTTCTAGCGGGTACAGATACGCAGTATTTT
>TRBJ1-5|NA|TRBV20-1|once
CSAFPPLLRNQPQHF
TGCAGTGCTTTTCCCCCGCTCCTAAGGAACCAGCCCCAGCATTTT
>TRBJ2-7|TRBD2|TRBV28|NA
CASSPGTSGSYEQYF
TGTGCCAGCAGCCCAGGGACTAGCGGCTCCTACGAGCAGTACTTC
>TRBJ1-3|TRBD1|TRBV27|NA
CASSLQGARGTIYF
TGTGCCAGCAGCCTTCAGGGGGCTAGGGGCACCATATATTTT
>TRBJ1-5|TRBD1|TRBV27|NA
CASSQMDRGHQPQHF
TGTGCCAGCAGTCAAATGGACAGGGGACATCAGCCCCAGCATTTT
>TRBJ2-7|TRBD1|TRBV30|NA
CAWDRDRGAYEQYF
TGTGCCTGGGACCGGGACAGGGGGGCCTACGAGCAGTACTTC
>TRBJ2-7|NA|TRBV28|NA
CASSHAGAGGFYEQYF
TGTGCCAGCAGTCATGCGGGGGCAGGGGGATTTTACGAGCAGTACTTC
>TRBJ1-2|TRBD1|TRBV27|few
CASSTRQGPNYGYTF
TGTGCCAGCAGTACCAGACAGGGTCCGAACTATGGCTACACCTTC
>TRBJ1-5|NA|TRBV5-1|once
CASSSVGGENQPQHF
TGCGCCAGCAGCTCGGTAGGGGGGGAAAATCAGCCCCAGCATTTT
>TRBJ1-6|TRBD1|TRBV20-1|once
CSAKTDRSSSPLHF
TGCAGTGCAAAGACGGACAGGAGTTCTTCACCCCTCCACTTT
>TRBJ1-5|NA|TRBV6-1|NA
CASSTTSAHQHF
TGTGCCAGCAGTACCACCTCGGCTCATCAGCATTTT
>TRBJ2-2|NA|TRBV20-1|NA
CSARIPANTGELFF
TGCAGTGCTAGAATTCCGGCGAACACCGGGGAGCTGTTTTTT
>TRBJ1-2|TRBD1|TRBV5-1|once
CASSPGGTGVNYGYTF
TGCGCCAGCAGCCCCGGGGGGACAGGAGTAAACTATGGCTACACCTTC
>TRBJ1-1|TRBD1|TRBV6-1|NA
CASRRQGSTEAFF
TGTGCCAGCAGGAGACAGGGTTCCACTGAAGCTTTCTTT
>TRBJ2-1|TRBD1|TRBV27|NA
CASSRDRGLNEQFF
TGTGCCAGCAGTCGGGACAGGGGGCTGAATGAGCAGTTCTTC
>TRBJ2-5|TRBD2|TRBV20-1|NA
CSARTSGKRETQYF
TGCAGTGCTAGAACTAGCGGGAAGAGAGAGACCCAGTACTTC
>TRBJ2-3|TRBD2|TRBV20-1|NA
CSARPTSGRRDTQYF
TGCAGTGCTAGACCGACTAGCGGGAGAAGGGATACGCAGTATTTT
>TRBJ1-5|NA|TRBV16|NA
CASSRGESGNQPQHF
TGTGCCAGCAGCCGGGGGGAATCCGGCAATCAGCCCCAGCATTTT
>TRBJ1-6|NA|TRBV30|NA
CAWRRGRGFNSPLHF
TGTGCCTGGAGAAGGGGTCGGGGTTTTAATTCACCCCTCCACTTT